This entry lists 28 T cell receptor beta chains sequenced from one sample in a study of T cell responses to AZD1222 COVID-19 vaccine. TCRdb's copy holds only in-frame clones and misses some; the assay was immunoSEQ multiplex PCR. The sample records about 100,000 clones, 80% to 95% being singletons. The starting material was peripheral blood, obtained on day 0 of AZD1222 vaccination. The receptors were gathered from an adult in good health.

V is TRBV13 and J is TRBJ1-1, with TRBD1 as a possible D gene (5 bases). This CDR3 spans 15 amino acids. Trimming cost V 0 bases and J 4 bases, with 12 bases left between them. Germline V gives CDR1 PRHDT, CDR2 FYEKMQ (reference sequence). CDR3 DNA: TGTGCCAGCAGCTTAGGGCCAGGGTTTCGCACTGAAGCTTTCTTT. As protein: CASSLGPGFRTEAFF.

This clone was counted a single time. CDR3 loop: CASSPNRDSPNEKLFF. The CDR3 DNA is TGTGCCAGCTCTCCGAATCGGGACAGCCCGAATGAAAAACTGTTTTTT. V and J are TRBV18 and TRBJ1-4; 7 positions match TRBD1. Germline V gene data show CDR1 as KGHSH and CDR2 as LQKENI. CDR3 length: 16 residues. After removal of 6 bases from V and 5 bases from J, the junction contained 12 bases not matched to a gene. Full variable domain (missing parts from reference TRBV18 and TRBJ1-4): NAGVMQNPRHLVRRRGQEARLRCSPMKGHSHVYWYRQLPEEGLKFMVYLQKENIIDESGMPKERFSAEFPKEGPSILRIQQVVRGDSAAYFCASSPNRDSPNEKLFFGSGTQLSVL.

The chain couples TRBV28 to TRBJ1-6; D ambiguous. CDR3 size: 12 residues. Looked up from germline, CDR1 is MDHEN and CDR2 is SYDVKM. The V and J ends lost 3 bases and 10 bases respectively, with 7 bases between them. The CDR3 protein is CASSLIESPLHF. The CDR3 DNA reads TGTGCCAGCAGTTTGATAGAGTCACCCCTCCACTTT.

The V and J genes are TRBV5-1 and TRBJ2-1; 11 bases line up with TRBD1. The CDR3 spans 13 residues. Germline CDR1 is SGHRS and CDR2 is YFSETQ. V lost 3 bases, J lost 16 bases, and 9 bases stayed unmatched. CDR3 coding DNA: TGCGCCAGCAGCTCGGATGGACAGGGGGCGGAATTCTTC. It specifies CASSSDGQGAEFF.

V and J are TRBV29-1 and TRBJ1-1; D ambiguous. The V gene's germline CDR1 is SQVTM and CDR2 ANQGSEA. This CDR3 is 13 amino acids long. Trimming pared 4 bases from V and 1 base from J, leaving 10 bases between. This CDR3 is CSVVKGGNTEAFF. The CDR3 nucleotides read TGCAGCGTTGTTAAGGGAGGGAACACTGAAGCTTTCTTT.

The chain couples TRBV14 to TRBJ2-2, with D possibly being TRBD1 or TRBD2 (5 bases each). The CDR3 has 20 amino acids. With 4 bases removed from V and 0 bases from J, the gap between germline ends came to 24 bases. Germline values: CDR1 SGHDN, CDR2 FVKESK. The CDR3 spells CASSPTPIERGKANTGELFF. CDR3 coding DNA: TGTGCCAGCAGCCCGACCCCCATAGAGAGGGGAAAAGCGAACACCGGGGAGCTGTTTTTT.

The chain joins TRBV30 to TRBJ2-1, with no clear D. Trimming cost V 4 bases and J 0 bases, with 10 bases left between them. The CDR3 covers 14 residues. Germline CDR1 GTSNPN, CDR2 SVGIG (reference sequence). The CDR3 loop reads CAWNPWDSYNEQFF. The CDR3 DNA reads as TGTGCCTGGAACCCGTGGGACTCCTACAATGAGCAGTTCTTC.

V and J are TRBV6-6 and TRBJ1-2, with a tentative D call TRBD1 (6 bases). The CDR3 has 14 amino acids. Per the germline V gene, CDR1 is MNHNY and CDR2 is SVGAGI (reference sequence). V was clipped by 6 bases and J by 3 bases, with 14 bases between them. The DNA of the CDR3 is TGTGCCAGCAGGTCCCAGGGGAGGGACTATGGCTACACCTTC. Its protein product is CASRSQGRDYGYTF.

V usage is TRBV7-8 and J usage is TRBJ1-3; D is perhaps TRBD1 (5 bases). CDR3 size: 16 residues. The V end was cut by 4 bases, the J end by 0 bases, with 13 bases between. Germline V CDR1 and CDR2: SGHVS, FQNEAQ. CDR3 protein: CASSSGTSPSGNTIYF. Here the CDR3 DNA reads TGTGCCAGCAGCTCGGGGACCTCCCCCTCTGGAAACACCATATATTTT.

The rearrangement joins TRBV5-1 to TRBJ1-1; 7 nucleotides line up with TRBD1. Germline CDR1 reads SGHRS; CDR2 reads YFSETQ. CDR3 length equals 15 residues. V lost 1 base, J lost 2 bases, and 5 bases stayed unmatched. CDR3 sequence (DNA): TGCGCCAGCAGCTTGCCAACAGGGGCCAACACTGAAGCTTTCTTT. Its translation is CASSLPTGANTEAFF.

V usage is TRBV5-1 and J usage is TRBJ2-2; D call uncertain. CDR1 SGHRS and CDR2 YFSETQ come from the germline V gene. This CDR3 is 12 amino acids long. V was cut by 2 bases and J by 6 bases, with 5 bases left in between. The CDR3 sequence: CASSFSSGELFF. The CDR3 coding sequence is TGCGCCAGCAGCTTTAGTTCCGGGGAGCTGTTTTTT.

The chain has TRBV6-5 and TRBJ2-1; 14 nucleotides align to TRBD2. CDR3 size: 16 residues. With 0 bases clipped from V and 12 bases from J, the junction kept 7 bases outside the gene matches. Germline CDR1 and CDR2: MNHEY and SVGAGI. The CDR3 DNA reads TGTGCCAGCAGTTACTCGAGAGGGACTAGCGGGAGAGGGCAGTTCTTC. Its protein product is CASSYSRGTSGRGQFF.

The chain combines TRBV7-9 with TRBJ1-2, with D unresolved. The V and J ends lost 1 base and 8 bases respectively, with 14 bases between them. Germline V gene sequence: CDR1 SEHNR, CDR2 FQNEAQ (reference sequence). This CDR3 is 14 amino acids long. In DNA, the CDR3 is TGTGCCAGCAGCTTAGTCCAAACCCGGAGGGGCTACACCTTC. Translation: CASSLVQTRRGYTF.

The chain employs TRBV11-2 and TRBJ1-2; D call uncertain. Germline CDR1 SGHAT, CDR2 FQNNGV. The CDR3 loop spans 11 amino acids. Trimming pared 8 bases from V and 7 bases from J, leaving 11 bases between. CDR3 sequence (DNA): TGTGCCAGCCGGTTTGATAGTGGCTACACCTTC. As protein: CASRFDSGYTF.

The gene calls are TRBV10-3 and TRBJ2-4; tentative D call: TRBD1 (5 bases). Per germline, CDR1 ENHRY and CDR2 SYGVKD. V was trimmed by 10 bases and J by 0 bases, leaving 16 bases between them. The CDR3 extends over 15 amino acids. This CDR3 is CANDGRVGAKNIQYF. The CDR3 nucleotides read TGTGCCAACGACGGCAGGGTAGGAGCCAAAAACATTCAGTACTTC.

The chain uses TRBV5-6 and TRBJ2-4; 13 bases are shared with TRBD2. This CDR3 contains 18 residues. V was pared by 0 bases and J by 5 bases, with 8 bases of the junction left unmatched. Germline V CDR1 and CDR2: SGHDT, YYEEEE. CDR3 protein: CASSLVLAGGPGENIQYF. The DNA for the CDR3 is TGTGCCAGCAGCTTGGTACTAGCGGGAGGGCCTGGGGAAAACATTCAGTACTTC.

This clone was detected only a few times. This rearrangement joins TRBV2 to TRBJ1-2, with unresolved D. V was clipped by 7 bases and J by 8 bases, with 17 bases between them. This CDR3 region has 13 residues. Germline assignment: CDR1 SNHLY and CDR2 FYNNEI. DNA for the CDR3: TGTGCCAGCATGGAAACAGCCCCCTGGGGCTACACCTTC. It translates to CASMETAPWGYTF.

This sequence joins TRBV10-3 and TRBJ2-2; either TRBD1 or TRBD2 may fit D (5 bases each). The germline V gene has CDR1 ENHRY and CDR2 SYGVKD. V lost 3 bases and J lost 2, with 13 bases in between. The CDR3 has 16 residues. The CDR3: CAISDPGTSNTGELFF. CDR3 nucleotides: TGTGCCATCAGTGACCCCGGGACCTCTAACACCGGGGAGCTGTTTTTT.

The chain uses TRBV2 and TRBJ2-3; no clear D gene. Germline V gives CDR1 SNHLY, CDR2 FYNNEI. Trimming removed 8 bases from V and 3 bases from J, with 9 bases in between. This CDR3 contains 12 residues. The CDR3 is CASGYSTDTQYF. Written as DNA, the CDR3 is TGTGCCAGCGGGTACTCAACAGATACGCAGTATTTT.

This clone was found once. The rearrangement joins TRBV14 to TRBJ1-6; D may be TRBD1 (6 bases). CDR3 size: 14 residues. Germline V gives CDR1 SGHDN, CDR2 FVKESK. The V gene lost 1 base and the J gene lost 11 bases, with 12 bases spanning the gap. CDR3: CASSQAPGGTPLHF. DNA for the CDR3: TGTGCCAGCAGCCAAGCCCCTGGGGGCACACCCCTCCACTTT.

This clone showed up just a few times. The chain is built from TRBV5-6 and TRBJ2-7, with D hard to call. The V and J ends lost 4 bases and 6 bases respectively, with 8 bases between them. Germline V CDR1 and CDR2: SGHDT, YYEEEE. This CDR3 has 11 amino acids. The CDR3 here is CASSLLGEQYF. The CDR3 nucleotides read TGTGCCAGCAGCCTTTTGGGCGAGCAGTACTTC. The full variable domain, rest sourced from reference TRBV5-6 and TRBJ2-7, is DAGVTQSPTHLIKTRGQQVTLRCSPKSGHDTVSWYQQALGQGPQFIFQYYEEEERQRGNFPDRFSGHQFPNYSSELNVNALLLGDSALYLCASSLLGEQYFGPGTRLTVT.

V is TRBV3-1 (or the pseudogene TRBV3-2) and J is TRBJ2-2; D is uncertain. The CDR3 is made up of 14 amino acids. CDR1 LGHDT and CDR2 YNNKEL come from the germline V gene (reference sequence). Trimming pared 3 bases from V and 4 bases from J, leaving 9 bases between. Written as DNA, the CDR3 is TGTGCCAGCAGCCACTTAGTCGGCACCGGGGAGCTGTTTTTT. This codes for CASSHLVGTGELFF.

The V call is TRBV10-1, the J call TRBJ1-5; D might be TRBD1 (5 bases). Trimming removed 0 bases from V and 0 bases from J, with 15 bases in between. Germline V lookup: CDR1 WNHNN, CDR2 SYGVQD (reference sequence). This CDR3 region has 18 residues. The CDR3 here is CASSESEPYRISNQPQHF. The CDR3, as DNA: TGCGCCAGCAGTGAGTCGGAACCGTACAGGATTAGCAATCAGCCCCAGCATTTT.

This rearrangement joins TRBV7-9 to TRBJ2-1; D is perhaps TRBD1 (6 bases). Germline loops: CDR1 SEHNR, CDR2 FQNEAQ (reference sequence). The V and J ends lost 5 bases and 2 bases respectively, with 13 bases between them. This CDR3 region has 15 residues. DNA of the CDR3: TGTGCCAGCAGCCACACAGGGATCACCTACAATGAGCAGTTCTTC. It codes for CASSHTGITYNEQFF. Based on the CDR3 plus reference TRBV7-9 and TRBJ2-1, the full variable domain is DTGVSQNPRHKITKRGQNVTFRCDPISEHNRLYWYRQTLGQGPEFLTYFQNEAQLEKSRLLSDRFSAERPKGSFSTLEIQRTEQGDSAMYLCASSHTGITYNEQFFGPGTRLTVL.

This chain links TRBV19 with TRBJ2-7, with 7 bases matching TRBD2. The CDR3 covers 12 residues. With V trimmed by 2 bases and J by 6 bases, 1 base remained unmatched. Per the germline V gene, CDR1 is LNHDA and CDR2 is SQIVND (reference sequence). In DNA, the CDR3 is TGTGCCAGTAGTATATCTAGCGGCGAGCAGTACTTC. Protein: CASSISSGEQYF.

This chain joins TRBV19 and TRBJ2-1, with 11 bases aligning to TRBD2. Germline V lookup: CDR1 LNHDA, CDR2 SQIVND (reference sequence). The CDR3 sequence is 16 residues long. With 4 bases clipped from V and 2 bases from J, the junction kept 4 bases outside the gene matches. CDR3 DNA: TGTGCCAGTAGTAGATCGGGACTAGCGGCCTACAATGAGCAGTTCTTC. Protein: CASSRSGLAAYNEQFF.

V is TRBV12-3 or TRBV12-4 and J is TRBJ1-6; D uncertain. This CDR3 is 12 amino acids long. Trimming left V 3 bases short and J 9 bases short, with 6 bases between. CDR3 bases: TGTGCCAGCAGTTTCTCGGGTTCACCCCTCCACTTT. Amino acids: CASSFSGSPLHF.

V and J are TRBV27 and TRBJ2-3; D possibly corresponds to TRBD2 (5 bases). Germline V lookup: CDR1 MNHEY, CDR2 SMNVEV (reference sequence). This CDR3 comprises 12 residues. V was shortened by 6 bases and J by 7 bases, with 11 bases between the two germline ends. The CDR3 DNA reads TGTGCCAGCAGAGGACTCGGCTATACGCAGTATTTT. It codes for CASRGLGYTQYF.